Below, 21 T cell receptor beta chains from the same sample are listed, as sequenced in a study of blood T cell repertoires in COVID-19. Clones were read by immunoSEQ multiplex PCR, and TCRdb kept only the in-frame ones, dropping some. Of more than 70,000 clones listed, roughly 80% are singletons. Specimen: peripheral blood. The receptors originated from a woman aged 70-85 years with acute or convalescent COVID-19.

The chain has TRBV19 and TRBJ2-3, with 8 nucleotides matching TRBD2. V shed 4 bases, J shed 5 bases, and the junction held 5 bases outside the gene matches. CDR1 is LNHDA, CDR2 SQIVND, per germline (reference sequence). The CDR3 is 14 amino acids. Here the CDR3 reads CASSTAGDGDTQYF. In DNA, the CDR3 is TGTGCCAGTAGTACAGCGGGAGATGGAGATACGCAGTATTTT.

The V call is TRBV29-1, the J call TRBJ2-2; 7 positions match TRBD2. The length of the CDR3 is 13 residues. Germline V gives CDR1 SQVTM, CDR2 ANQGSEA. V was pared by 7 bases and J by 2 bases, with 4 bases of the junction left unmatched. CDR3 sequence reads: CSGTRDNTGELFF. The CDR3 region has the DNA TGCAGCGGGACTAGGGATAACACCGGGGAGCTGTTTTTT.

The J gene is TRBJ1-2, the V gene TRBV6-5; 8 nucleotides agree with TRBD1. V gave up 0 bases and J gave up 2 bases; unmatched junction bases: 2. The CDR3 has 15 residues. Germline CDR1 reads MNHEY; CDR2 reads SVGAGI. CDR3 DNA: TGTGCCAGCAGTTACTCAGGGACAGGAAACTATGGCTACACCTTC. Its protein product is CASSYSGTGNYGYTF.

This chain joins TRBV6-2 or TRBV6-3 and TRBJ2-3; D may be TRBD2 (7 bases). V lost 4 bases to trimming and J lost 8 bases, with 13 bases between them. This CDR3 contains 13 residues. Germline values: CDR1 MNHEY, CDR2 SVGEGT. The CDR3 reads CASSWSGEGTQYF. In DNA form, the CDR3 reads TGTGCCAGCAGTTGGTCAGGGGAGGGTACGCAGTATTTT.

This chain links TRBV18 with TRBJ2-3; 7 bases fit TRBD1. V shed 8 bases and J 6 bases; nucleotides not matched to a gene: 8. The CDR3 loop spans 13 amino acids. The germline CDR1 and CDR2 sequences are KGHSH and LQKENI. CDR3 coding DNA: TGTGCCAGCCATCAGGGGGATTCGGATACGCAGTATTTT. Translation gives CASHQGDSDTQYF.

The chain carries TRBV19 and TRBJ1-5; TRBD1 aligns across 9 bases. The CDR3 extends over 17 amino acids. The V gene end was trimmed by 5 bases and the J gene end by 3 bases; junction bases not matched to a gene: 11. CDR1 LNHDA and CDR2 SQIVND come from the germline V gene (reference sequence). The CDR3 here is CASSPGGTGLLNQPQHF. CDR3 DNA sequence: TGTGCCAGTAGTCCGGGGGGGACAGGGCTACTCAATCAGCCCCAGCATTTT.

The V call is TRBV24-1, the J call TRBJ2-3; 10 bases fit TRBD2. Trimming cost V 8 bases and J 5 bases; bases outside gene matches: 3. Germline V gene sequence: CDR1 KGHDR, CDR2 SFDVKD. The CDR3 has 13 amino acids. The chain's CDR3 is CATKAGGVDTQYF. CDR3 nucleotides: TGTGCCACCAAAGCGGGAGGGGTAGATACGCAGTATTTT.

This chain uses TRBV27 with TRBJ1-1; D uncertain. Deletions cut 2 bases from V and 1 base from J, with 5 bases between. Germline V gene data show CDR1 as MNHEY and CDR2 as SMNVEV (reference sequence). There are 13 residues in the CDR3. CDR3 nucleotides: TGTGCCAGCAGTTTACAGCGGAACACTGAAGCTTTCTTT. It yields the protein CASSLQRNTEAFF.

This chain joins TRBV3-1 (or the pseudogene TRBV3-2) and TRBJ2-5, with TRBD1 identical over 9 bases. J was trimmed by 4 bases and V by 5 bases; bases with no gene match: 5. The CDR3 consists of 14 residues. Germline values: CDR1 LGHDT, CDR2 YNNKEL (reference sequence). The CDR3 DNA follows: TGTGCCAGCAGCTTTACAGGGGGCACAGAGACCCAGTACTTC. Translated, it gives CASSFTGGTETQYF.

The V call is TRBV2, the J call TRBJ2-3; 7 bases are shared with TRBD1. J was trimmed by 4 bases and V by 8 bases; bases with no gene match: 33. The germline V gene has CDR1 SNHLY and CDR2 FYNNEI. The length of the CDR3 is 22 residues. The CDR3 loop is CASAPPAITSTLGGHPSDTQYF. In nucleotides, the CDR3 is TGTGCCAGCGCCCCCCCCGCTATAACTAGTACGTTAGGGGGCCACCCATCAGATACGCAGTATTTT.

The CDR3 DNA reads as TGTGCCAGCAGCCAAGAACCAGGTTACAATGAGCAGTTCTTC. Its translation is CASSQEPGYNEQFF. The chain employs TRBV3-1 (or the pseudogene TRBV3-2) and TRBJ2-1; D remains unclear. Germline V gene lookup returns CDR1 LGHDT and CDR2 YNNKEL (reference sequence). This CDR3 spans 14 amino acids. With 0 bases removed from V and 4 bases from J, the gap between germline ends came to 7 bases.

This clone was detected once. This chain uses TRBV3-1 (or the pseudogene TRBV3-2) with TRBJ2-1; 8 bases are shared with TRBD2. The CDR3 has 17 residues. Germline CDR1 reads LGHDT; CDR2 reads YNNKEL (reference sequence). With 4 bases clipped from V and 0 bases from J, the junction kept 8 bases outside the gene matches. Written as DNA, the CDR3 is TGTGCCAGCAGCCGGAGGATAGCGGGAAGCTCCTACAATGAGCAGTTCTTC. Residues: CASSRRIAGSSYNEQFF.

This rearrangement joins TRBV9 to TRBJ1-1; 8 bases align to TRBD1. The trim removed 4 bases at V and 1 base at J, leaving 6 bases unmatched. Germline values: CDR1 SGDLS, CDR2 YYNGEE. There are 15 residues in the CDR3. The CDR3: CASSPRTGRNTEAFF. The CDR3, as DNA: TGTGCCAGCAGCCCCCGGACAGGGCGGAACACTGAAGCTTTCTTT.

V usage is TRBV28 and J usage is TRBJ1-5, with TRBD1 matching over 9 bases. CDR3 size: 15 residues. In germline, CDR1 is MDHEN, CDR2 SYDVKM. The V gene end was trimmed by 4 bases and the J gene end by 10 bases; junction bases not matched to a gene: 11. CDR3: CASSSTGGIVEPQHF. CDR3 nucleotides: TGTGCCAGCAGTTCGACAGGGGGGATTGTGGAACCCCAGCATTTT. Complete variable domain (other parts from reference TRBV28 and TRBJ1-5): DVKVTQSSRYLVKRTGEKVFLECVQDMDHENMFWYRQDPGLGLRLIYFSYDVKMKEKGDIPEGYSVSREKKERFSLILESASTNQTSMYLCASSSTGGIVEPQHFGDGTRLSIL.

There are a few counts of this clone. The chain has TRBV27 and TRBJ2-1; TRBD1 aligns across 9 bases. The CDR3 totals 15 residues. Trimming took 5 bases from V and 2 from J; bases not matched to a gene: 4. Germline-derived CDR1 and CDR2 are MNHEY and SMNVEV (reference sequence). CDR3 nucleotide sequence: TGTGCCAGCAGTCCACAGGGGGCCCCCTACAATGAGCAGTTCTTC. Translated, it gives CASSPQGAPYNEQFF.

The chain joins TRBV9 to TRBJ2-1; TRBD1 matches 7 bases. This CDR3 is 14 amino acids long. Looked up from germline, CDR1 is SGDLS and CDR2 is YYNGEE. The trim removed 3 bases at V and 7 bases at J, leaving 7 bases unmatched. CDR3: CASSARGGYNEQFF. CDR3 nucleotide sequence: TGTGCCAGCAGCGCTCGAGGGGGCTATAATGAGCAGTTCTTC.

The V and J genes are TRBV10-3 and TRBJ2-3; D is possibly TRBD1 (6 bases). V gave up 5 bases and J gave up 0 bases, with 12 bases separating them. This CDR3 contains 15 residues. Germline V lookup: CDR1 ENHRY, CDR2 SYGVKD. CDR3 protein: CAISYRASSTDTQYF. CDR3 nucleotide sequence: TGTGCCATCAGTTACAGGGCCTCTAGCACAGATACGCAGTATTTT.

The rearrangement joins TRBV5-1 to TRBJ2-7; TRBD1 might be the D (5 bases). Germline CDR1 and CDR2: SGHRS and YFSETQ. The CDR3 consists of 15 residues. Trimming shortened V by 0 bases and J by 6 bases, and 16 bases separated the two germline ends. CDR3 amino acids: CASSLGERRGAEQYF. DNA for the CDR3: TGCGCCAGCAGCTTGGGAGAGCGTAGGGGTGCCGAGCAGTACTTC.

The count of this clone is one. The chain joins TRBV21-1 to TRBJ2-1; no DNA check was done on the table's D call, TRBD1. TRBV21-1 corresponds to a pseudogene. The CDR3 loop spans 19 amino acids. CDR3 protein: CASSKGWSGGLGSYNEQFF. CDR3 sequence (DNA): TGTGCCAGCAGCAAAGGTTGGTCAGGGGGCCTAGGGAGCTACAATGAGCAGTTCTTC.

Only one count was recorded for this clone. The gene calls are TRBV19 and TRBJ2-2; 12 bases align to TRBD2. Germline V CDR1 and CDR2: LNHDA, SQIVND (reference sequence). V lost 5 bases and J lost 2; bases outside the gene matches: 9. The CDR3 runs 18 residues. The CDR3 region has the DNA TGTGCCAGTAGTTCCGGACTAGCGGGAACTAGAAACACCGGGGAGCTGTTTTTT. It yields the protein CASSSGLAGTRNTGELFF.

The rearrangement joins TRBV7-2 to TRBJ2-7; 10 nucleotides match TRBD1. The CDR3 loop spans 14 amino acids. V lost 4 bases and J lost 2; bases outside the gene matches: 2. Germline lookup yields CDR1 SGHTA and CDR2 FQGNSA. For the CDR3, the DNA is TGTGCCAGCAGCTACGGGACAGGGGCCTACGAGCAGTACTTC. This codes for CASSYGTGAYEQYF.